The 23 T cell receptor beta chains in this list originate from one sample, sequenced in a study of cytomegalovirus exposure and HLA in healthy donors. PCR amplification relied on 60 Vbeta primers (plus 13 Jbeta primers). Sequenced by immunoSEQ multiplex PCR; TCRdb stores in-frame clones only, minus some. The profile covers about 52,000 clones, with approximately 70% appearing a single time and over 8% taken by the ten largest. Specimen: PBMCs. All receptors come from a woman in her fifties or sixties in good health and CMV-seronegative.

In its sample, this clone was seen once. The rearrangement uses TRBV5-1 and TRBJ2-7; TRBD2 aligns across 7 bases. The CDR3 length is 15 residues. Trimming took 6 bases from V and 5 from J; bases not matched to a gene: 14. In germline, CDR1 is SGHRS, CDR2 YFSETQ. CDR3 DNA sequence: TGCGCCAGCACTTGGTTCGGCGGGGGATCCGACGAGCAGTACTTC. Protein: CASTWFGGGSDEQYF.

CDR3 amino acids: CASNPRGVLYEQYF. Here the CDR3 DNA reads TGCGCCAGCAACCCTAGGGGCGTCCTCTACGAGCAGTACTTC. This chain uses TRBV5-1 with TRBJ2-7; TRBD1 might be the D (5 bases). V was cut by 6 bases and J by 3 bases, with 16 bases left in between. CDR1 SGHRS and CDR2 YFSETQ come from the germline V gene. The CDR3 has 14 residues. The full variable domain, its missing parts supplied by reference TRBV5-1 and TRBJ2-7, is KAGVTQTPRYLIKTRGQQVTLSCSPISGHRSVSWYQQTPGQGLQFLFEYFSETQRNKGNFPGRFSGRQFSNSRSEMNVSTLELGDSALYLCASNPRGVLYEQYFGPGTRLTVT.

The genes are TRBV28 and TRBJ1-1; 8 bases line up with TRBD1. Germline CDR1 MDHEN, CDR2 SYDVKM. The V gene end was trimmed by 6 bases and the J gene end by 4 bases; junction bases not matched to a gene: 4. The CDR3 length is 13 residues. The CDR3 reads CASRRQGFTEAFF. The CDR3 bases are TGTGCCAGCAGGAGACAGGGGTTCACTGAAGCTTTCTTT. Supplemented by reference TRBV28 and TRBJ1-1, the full variable domain reads DVKVTQSSRYLVKRTGEKVFLECVQDMDHENMFWYRQDPGLGLRLIYFSYDVKMKEKGDIPEGYSVSREKKERFSLILESASTNQTSMYLCASRRQGFTEAFFGQGTRLTVV.

This clone counts as medium-sized. DNA of the CDR3: TGTGCCAGCAGTTTGCGCGAGACTTTGAATCAGCCCCAGCATTTT. This sequence encodes CASSLRETLNQPQHF. The V and J genes are TRBV2 and TRBJ1-5; no definite D call. CDR1 is SNHLY and CDR2 is FYNNEI in the germline V gene. The ends were cut back, 5 bases at V and 4 bases at J, with 15 bases in the middle. The CDR3 runs 15 residues.

This clone was detected once. The chain links TRBV7-8 to TRBJ2-5; the match to TRBD2 covers 11 bases. Germline V CDR1 and CDR2: SGHVS, FQNEAQ. J lost 3 bases, V lost 0 bases, and 6 bases had no gene match. The CDR3 length is 17 residues. CDR3: CASSLAKLAGDEETQYF. The CDR3 DNA is TGTGCCAGCAGCTTAGCCAAACTAGCGGGAGATGAAGAGACCCAGTACTTC.

The gene calls are TRBV15 and TRBJ2-3, with 8 bases that match TRBD1. This CDR3 has 14 residues. With 3 bases clipped from V and 5 bases from J, the junction kept 4 bases outside the gene matches. Germline V gene lookup returns CDR1 LNHNV and CDR2 YYDKDF (reference sequence). In nucleotides, the CDR3 is TGTGCCACCAGCAGCAGGGGGCAAGGAGATACGCAGTATTTT. This gives the protein CATSSRGQGDTQYF.

The chain carries TRBV5-1 and TRBJ1-4; D not resolved. Trimming pared 0 bases from V and 8 bases from J, leaving 11 bases between. This CDR3 is 14 amino acids long. Germline V gene lookup returns CDR1 SGHRS and CDR2 YFSETQ. CDR3 loop: CASSLGIPGEKLFF. The CDR3 DNA sequence: TGCGCCAGCAGCTTGGGCATACCGGGGGAAAAACTGTTTTTT.

The J gene is TRBJ1-4, the V gene TRBV5-1, with D perhaps TRBD1 (5 bases). The CDR3 totals 13 residues. CDR1 and CDR2 from the germline V gene are SGHRS and YFSETQ. V shed 4 bases and J shed 7 bases, with 11 bases lying between them. The CDR3 bases are TGCGCCAGCAGCCCGGGCGGGGCTGAAAAACTGTTTTTT. Amino acids: CASSPGGAEKLFF.

The DNA for the CDR3 is TGTGCCAGCAGCTCGACAGCTAGCAATCAGCCCCAGCATTTT. Protein sequence: CASSSTASNQPQHF. V gene TRBV6-5 combines with J gene TRBJ1-5; possibly TRBD1 for D (5 bases). CDR1 and CDR2 (germline): MNHEY, SVGAGI. Trimming took 6 bases from V and 0 from J, leaving 9 bases between them. CDR3 length equals 14 residues.

The chain is built from TRBV21-1 and TRBJ1-5. TRBV21-1 is termed a pseudogene. The CDR3 consists of 19 residues. CDR3 region: CASSKRPGMGKIGNQPQHF. The DNA of the CDR3 is TGTGCCAGCAGCAAACGGCCCGGGATGGGGAAGATAGGAAATCAGCCCCAGCATTTT.

The J gene is TRBJ2-2, the V gene TRBV5-1; D is possibly TRBD2 (6 bases). Trimming shortened V by 3 bases and J by 3 bases, and 12 bases separated the two germline ends. This CDR3 spans 15 amino acids. The V gene's germline CDR1 is SGHRS and CDR2 YFSETQ. The CDR3 DNA is TGCGCCAGCAGCTGGACGGGGGAGGACACCGGGGAGCTGTTTTTT. It encodes CASSWTGEDTGELFF.

The J gene is TRBJ2-1, the V gene TRBV30; no firm D call. The V and J ends lost 6 bases and 4 bases respectively, with 13 bases between them. Germline CDR1 and CDR2: GTSNPN and SVGIG (reference sequence). This CDR3 contains 13 residues. The CDR3 is CACQASAYNEQFF. The CDR3 bases are TGTGCCTGCCAGGCGTCGGCTTACAATGAGCAGTTCTTC.

This chain's CDR3 is CAWSPTGVVSKNIQYF. In DNA form, the CDR3 reads TGTGCCTGGAGTCCAACAGGGGTGGTGAGCAAAAACATTCAGTACTTC. The V gene is TRBV30, the J gene TRBJ2-4, with 7 positions matching TRBD1. The CDR3 extends over 16 amino acids. With V trimmed by 2 bases and J by 3 bases, 10 bases remained unmatched. Per germline, CDR1 GTSNPN and CDR2 SVGIG (reference sequence). The full variable domain, in which reference TRBV30 and TRBJ2-4 provide the parts outside the CDR3, is SQTIHQWPATLVQPVGSPLSLECTVEGTSNPNLYWYRQAAGRGLQLLFYSVGIGQISSEVPQNLSASRPQDRQFILSSKKLLLSDSGFYLCAWSPTGVVSKNIQYFGAGTRLSVL.

The sample holds a few counts of this clone. The chain uses TRBV2 and TRBJ1-4, with TRBD1 matching over 7 bases. There are 13 residues in the CDR3. CDR1 SNHLY and CDR2 FYNNEI come from the germline V gene. V lost 8 bases to trimming and J lost 8 bases; unmatched junction nucleotides: 8. The CDR3 DNA sequence: TGTGCCAGCGGGGACAGCGAACTGGAAAAACTGTTTTTT. As protein: CASGDSELEKLFF.

This chain links TRBV9 with TRBJ2-2; TRBD1 is a possible D gene (6 bases). Trimming left V 4 bases short and J 4 bases short, with 20 bases between. This CDR3 spans 17 amino acids. Per the germline V gene, CDR1 is SGDLS and CDR2 is YYNGEE. The CDR3 DNA sequence: TGTGCCAGCAGCCCGACGTTGGGGGCAGGCGCCACCGGGGAGCTGTTTTTT. As protein: CASSPTLGAGATGELFF.

The genes are TRBV20-1 and TRBJ2-5, with a tentative D call TRBD2 (5 bases). Germline CDR1 reads DFQATT; CDR2 reads SNEGSKA (reference sequence). The CDR3 totals 11 residues. The DNA for the CDR3 is TGCTCCACCGGGATCCCAGAGACCCAGTACTTC. Its protein is CSTGIPETQYF.

The CDR3 region has the DNA TGTGCCAGAAGCTTAATCTTTGGGTTTTACTATGACTACACCTTC. As protein: CARSLIFGFYYDYTF. The chain couples TRBV7-5 to TRBJ1-2. TRBV7-5 is assigned pseudogene status. The CDR3 sequence is 15 residues long.

On this clone itself: No DNA is shown, since the ends of the CDR3 on it are uncertain; the CDR3 is the one TCRdb lists. The V gene is TRBV27, the J gene TRBJ2-1; no check of the table's D call, TRBD1, against the DNA was made. The CDR3 is 16 residues long, counting both termini. From germline, CDR1 is MNHEY and CDR2 SMNVEV (reference sequence). CDR3 loop: CASILGFGTPYNEQFF.

A few counts support this clone. Its ends do not fully match the called genes, so a read error is possible. The rearrangement uses TRBV7-7 and TRBJ2-1; the D gene is possibly TRBD1 (6 bases). CDR3 length equals 15 residues. Germline V gene lookup returns CDR1 SSHAT and CDR2 FNYEAQ (reference sequence). CDR3: CASSLSGAPYNEQFF. The CDR3, as DNA: TGTGCTAGCAGCTTGTCAGGGGCGCCATACAATGAGCAGTTCTTC.

The gene calls are TRBV9 and TRBJ2-3, with D uncertain. V was cut by 0 bases and J by 6 bases, with 8 bases left in between. In germline, CDR1 is SGDLS, CDR2 YYNGEE. CDR3 length: 13 amino acids. CDR3: CASSVDPKDTQYF. CDR3 nucleotide sequence: TGTGCCAGCAGCGTAGATCCTAAGGATACGCAGTATTTT.

The sample holds a few counts of this clone. The V gene is TRBV5-4, the J gene TRBJ1-1; 7 bases fit TRBD1. This CDR3 has 15 residues. The V gene end was trimmed by 1 base and the J gene end by 5 bases; junction bases not matched to a gene: 8. Germline CDR1 and CDR2: SGHNT and YYREEE (reference sequence). The CDR3 is CASSLFGTAGTEAFF. The CDR3 nucleotides read TGTGCCAGCAGCTTGTTTGGGACAGCCGGTACTGAAGCTTTCTTT.

In this sample, this clone turned up a few times. The same CDR3 arises from other DNA sequences in this sample as well. The chain combines TRBV27 with TRBJ2-6; D is ambiguous. Per the germline V gene, CDR1 is MNHEY and CDR2 is SMNVEV (reference sequence). V lost 4 bases, J lost 2 bases, and 6 bases lay in between. The CDR3 is made up of 14 amino acids. The CDR3 loop is CASSSPAGANVLTF. Written as DNA, the CDR3 is TGTGCCAGCAGTTCCCCCGCTGGGGCCAACGTCCTGACTTTC.

The genes are TRBV27 and TRBJ2-1, with D unresolved. This CDR3 has 11 residues. CDR1 is MNHEY, CDR2 SMNVEV, per germline (reference sequence). V lost 6 bases and J 5 bases, leaving 5 bases between the germline ends. The CDR3 reads CASSTDNEQFF. The CDR3 DNA reads as TGTGCCAGCAGCACAGACAATGAGCAGTTCTTC.